These 13 T cell receptor beta chains originate from one sample sequenced in a study of human CD8 memory T cell subsets. By UMI-labeled 5' RACE, the TCR beta libraries were made. TCRdb re-called the 5' RACE reads; every CDR3 protein appears as one record, without DNA. Recorded for this sample: around 11,000 distinct CDR3 sequences. Sequencing was carried out using CD8+ stem-like memory T cells (TSCM and TCM) sorted from PBMCs. Subset reported: stem-like memory CD8 T cells (TSTEM), CCR7+ PD-1- TIGIT-. Source of these receptors: a human donor in good health.

The V call is TRBV29-1, the J call TRBJ2-7; TCRdb names TRBD1, which stays unverified in the absence of DNA. This CDR3 has 15 residues. Germline V gives CDR1 SQVTM, CDR2 ANQGSEA. This CDR3 is CSVERFGTSSYEQYF.

The chain joins TRBV7-2 to TRBJ2-1. In germline, CDR1 is SGHTA, CDR2 FQGNSA. The length of the CDR3 is 13 residues. CDR3: CASSTSGYNEQFF.

This rearrangement joins TRBV7-2 to TRBJ2-7; TCRdb designates TRBD1, a call that cannot be tested without DNA. The CDR3 is 13 residues long. Per the germline V gene, CDR1 is SGHTA and CDR2 is FQGNSA. The chain's CDR3 is CASSHRGPYEQYF.

CDR3 region: CATSSLREVVQPQHF. This chain uses TRBV15 with TRBJ1-5. Germline CDR1 LNHNV, CDR2 YYDKDF (reference sequence). The CDR3 extends over 15 amino acids.

The V and J genes are TRBV5-4 and TRBJ2-6. The CDR3 covers 16 residues. CDR1 and CDR2 from the germline V gene are SGHNT and YYREEE (reference sequence). The CDR3 is CASSLSGNSGANVLTF.

The V and J genes are TRBV28 and TRBJ2-4. Germline V CDR1 and CDR2: MDHEN, SYDVKM. This CDR3 is 16 amino acids long. The CDR3 loop reads CASSSPDWLAKNIQYF.

The chain is built from TRBV28 and TRBJ2-1; TCRdb reports TRBD1, a call that lacks DNA to check it against. The CDR3 length is 12 residues. From germline, CDR1 is MDHEN and CDR2 SYDVKM. The CDR3: CASSLEGGEQFF. The full variable domain, rest sourced from reference TRBV28 and TRBJ2-1, is DVKVTQSSRYLVKRTGEKVFLECVQDMDHENMFWYRQDPGLGLRLIYFSYDVKMKEKGDIPEGYSVSREKKERFSLILESASTNQTSMYLCASSLEGGEQFFGPGTRLTVL.

The chain links TRBV7-9 to TRBJ2-1; TCRdb's D call of TRBD2 is untestable without DNA. Germline V lookup: CDR1 SEHNR, CDR2 FQNEAQ (reference sequence). This CDR3 has 15 residues. The CDR3 spells CASSPSTGLAGEQFF.

This chain joins TRBV12-3 or TRBV12-4 and TRBJ2-1; TCRdb selects TRBD1, and the lack of DNA leaves this call unchecked. CDR3 length equals 15 residues. The chain's CDR3 is CASSPQGARYNEQFF.

This clonotype shows up as medium-sized by frequency. The V and J genes are TRBV28 and TRBJ2-7. Germline CDR1 reads MDHEN; CDR2 reads SYDVKM. This CDR3 contains 11 residues. The CDR3 loop reads CASSLLNEQYF.

V is TRBV2 and J is TRBJ2-5; checking the TCRdb D call of TRBD1 is not possible without DNA. The CDR3 length is 15 residues. Germline V CDR1 and CDR2: SNHLY, FYNNEI. The CDR3 sequence: CASSEWAGTQETQYF.

The gene calls are TRBV29-1 and TRBJ2-1. This CDR3 is built from 12 residues. Per the germline V gene, CDR1 is SQVTM and CDR2 is ANQGSEA. This CDR3 is CSVGVAYNEQFF.

The rearrangement joins TRBV5-1 to TRBJ2-5; as DNA is missing, the TRBD2 call by TCRdb cannot be tested. The V gene's germline CDR1 is SGHRS and CDR2 YFSETQ. This CDR3 contains 15 residues. CDR3 in amino acids: CASRALGLVEETQYF.